This T cell receptor (beta chain) was identified during a study of radiation and T cells in renal cell carcinoma. Study findings and constraints: From baseline, blood top tumor clonotypes peaked at 2 weeks post-radiation.

About this clone: Its cognate antigen is unknown.

Noted time point: baseline pretreatment blood. Described treatment: 15 Gy SBRT to primary tumor, nephrectomy 4 weeks later. Sequenced by immunoSEQ multiplex PCR; TCRdb stores in-frame clones only, minus some. The sample has some 120,000 clones, about four fifths seen once; the top ten hold under 4%. The germline V gene encodes CDR1 MNHEY and CDR2 SVGAGI. The V end was cut by 2 bases, the J end by 0 bases, with 12 bases between. The CDR3 totals 16 residues. This clonotype was sampled from a woman aged 55-75 years with renal cell carcinoma. The chain employs TRBV6-5 and TRBJ2-3; D may be TRBD2 (6 bases). Sequences were derived from blood, sampled from a patient whose treatment included radiotherapy and nephrectomy. The CDR3 sequence: CASSYRWRASTDTQYF. The CDR3 DNA follows: TGTGCCAGCAGTTACAGGTGGAGGGCTAGCACAGATACGCAGTATTTT.